The sequence of this T cell receptor (beta chain) was determined in a study of metastatic and nonmetastatic thyroid tumors. Study-wide context: Where malignant and benign thyroid patients were concerned, repertoires were compared across blood and tumor or nodule tissue.

CDR3 length: 18 amino acids. V trimming: 7 bases; J trimming: 6 bases; junction bases outside the gene matches: 20. CDR1 SGHAT and CDR2 FQNNGV come from the germline V gene. Points on this clone: Its target is not known.

Source study methods: A distant-metastasis classifier for papillary thyroid cancer was built using CDR3 differences across clinicopathological groups. TCRdb re-analyzed the PCR reads using MiXCR. TCRdb, rather than the study authors, made the V and J calls. The table has approximately 15,000 clones, about 22% seen once. Each patient came to thyroid surgery without any prior treatment (of any kind). The study's findings and limits: TCR beta diversity was reportedly significantly higher in malignant thyroid tumors than benign nodules, in blood and tumor.

This receptor was taken from a female donor with papillary thyroid cancer or a benign thyroid nodule (not recorded which). Some clones in this sample may be carry-over from other donors' samples. The sequencing sample was made of tumor tissue. This chain joins TRBV11-2 and TRBJ2-1, with 8 bases identical to TRBD1. The DNA for the CDR3 is TGTGCCAGCATCCGCCAGGCCCCGGGGACAGGTTTAGGCAATGAGCAGTTCTTC. Translation: CASIRQAPGTGLGNEQFF. The entire variable domain, with the rest obtained from reference TRBV11-2 and TRBJ2-1, is as follows: EAGVAQSPRYKIIEKRQSVAFWCNPISGHATLYWYQQILGQGPKLLIQFQNNGVVDDSQLPKDRFSAERLKGVDSTLKIQPAKLEDSAVYLCASIRQAPGTGLGNEQFFGPGTRLTVL.